Below, 29 T cell receptor beta chains from the same sample are listed, as sequenced in a study of blood T cell repertoires in COVID-19. Assay: immunoSEQ multiplex PCR; the TCRdb copy retains only in-frame clones and omits some. The sample shows nearly 95,000 clones, roughly 70% of them seen only once. The sample comprised peripheral blood. The receptors derive from a man between 65 and 80 years old with COVID-19, enrolled during active disease.

The CDR3 loop reads CSVGGNTGELFF. The CDR3 DNA is TGCAGCGTAGGAGGGAACACCGGGGAGCTGTTTTTT. The genes are TRBV29-1 and TRBJ2-2; the D gene is possibly TRBD2 (5 bases). Germline values: CDR1 SQVTM, CDR2 ANQGSEA. The V end was cut by 6 bases, the J end by 1 base, with 6 bases between. CDR3 length equals 12 residues.

This chain uses TRBV3-1 (or the pseudogene TRBV3-2) with TRBJ2-1; 10 bases agree with TRBD2. CDR1 and CDR2 from the germline V gene are LGHDT and YNNKEL (reference sequence). CDR3 length: 16 amino acids. The trim removed 5 bases at V and 0 bases at J, leaving 4 bases unmatched. The CDR3 here is CASSRLAGPSYNEQFF. CDR3 coding DNA: TGTGCCAGCAGCAGACTAGCGGGTCCCTCCTACAATGAGCAGTTCTTC.

This clone was counted a single time. The V gene is TRBV10-3, the J gene TRBJ2-4, with 8 bases aligning to TRBD1. Losses at the gene ends were 6 bases for V and 7 bases for J; bases not matched to a gene: 5. Germline V CDR1 and CDR2: ENHRY, SYGVKD. The CDR3 runs 13 residues. For the CDR3, the DNA is TGTGCCATCAGCCAAGGACAGGGTAACATTCAGTACTTC. Residues: CAISQGQGNIQYF.

V usage is TRBV3-1 (or the pseudogene TRBV3-2) and J usage is TRBJ2-1; 12 nucleotides agree with TRBD2. This CDR3 comprises 18 residues. Germline V gives CDR1 LGHDT, CDR2 YNNKEL (reference sequence). Trimming at V came to 1 base and at J to 7 bases, leaving 11 bases not matched to a gene. CDR3 sequence (DNA): TGTGCCAGCAGCCAAGCCAACCTTCTAGCGGGAGGGCAAAATGAGCAGTTCTTC. It translates to CASSQANLLAGGQNEQFF.

This chain joins TRBV5-5 and TRBJ2-3; possibly TRBD1 for D (7 bases). The V gene's germline CDR1 is SGHKS and CDR2 YYEKEE (reference sequence). V lost 3 bases to trimming and J lost 8 bases, with 25 bases between them. The CDR3 is 17 amino acids. The DNA for the CDR3 is TGTGCCAGCAGCTCCGTTGTGGCGGCAGGGGGGTCGGTTACGCAGTATTTT. Its translation: CASSSVVAAGGSVTQYF.

This clone was observed once. The chain is built from TRBV7-9 and TRBJ1-1; D unresolved. From germline, CDR1 is SEHNR and CDR2 FQNEAQ (reference sequence). The CDR3 extends over 11 amino acids. The V and J ends lost 7 bases and 6 bases respectively, with 9 bases between them. CDR3 in DNA: TGTGCCAGCATCAATTTCGCTGAAGCTTTCTTT. Translated, it gives CASINFAEAFF.

V usage is TRBV14 and J usage is TRBJ2-3, with 10 bases identical to TRBD2. V lost 0 bases to trimming and J lost 1 base; unmatched junction nucleotides: 16. Germline V gives CDR1 SGHDN, CDR2 FVKESK. The CDR3 contains 21 residues. CDR3 nucleotides: TGTGCCAGCAGCCAAGATCTTAATAACCTGACTAGCGGGCGTTGCACAGATACGCAGTATTTT. This gives the protein CASSQDLNNLTSGRCTDTQYF.

This sequence joins TRBV7-3 and TRBJ2-2, with D possibly matching TRBD1 (6 bases). Germline V CDR1 and CDR2: SGHTA, FQGTGA. V was pared by 4 bases and J by 0 bases, with 21 bases between. The length of the CDR3 is 19 residues. CDR3 nucleotides: TGTGCCAGCAGCTCGGTCCAGGGGTCGTGGCGGTCGAACACCGGGGAGCTGTTTTTT. It codes for CASSSVQGSWRSNTGELFF.

The chain couples TRBV7-3 to TRBJ2-5, with TRBD2 matching over 9 bases. The CDR3 has 14 amino acids. The germline V gene encodes CDR1 SGHTA and CDR2 FQGTGA. The trim removed 4 bases at V and 5 bases at J, leaving 5 bases unmatched. CDR3 residues: CASSSSGTSETQYF. The CDR3 coding sequence is TGTGCCAGCAGCTCATCCGGGACTAGCGAGACCCAGTACTTC.

This clone was detected only a few times. The chain has TRBV5-1 and TRBJ2-7; the match to TRBD2 covers 8 bases. Germline assignment: CDR1 SGHRS and CDR2 YFSETQ. Trimming took 0 bases from V and 2 from J; bases not matched to a gene: 10. The CDR3 totals 17 residues. CDR3 protein: CASSLGTATSGPYEQYF. The CDR3 DNA follows: TGCGCCAGCAGCTTGGGGACAGCCACTAGCGGCCCCTACGAGCAGTACTTC. The variable domain in full, with the rest retrieved from reference TRBV5-1 and TRBJ2-7, is KAGVTQTPRYLIKTRGQQVTLSCSPISGHRSVSWYQQTPGQGLQFLFEYFSETQRNKGNFPGRFSGRQFSNSRSEMNVSTLELGDSALYLCASSLGTATSGPYEQYFGPGTRLTVT.

The V gene is TRBV19, the J gene TRBJ2-1, with TRBD2 identical over 12 bases. CDR3 length: 16 residues. Germline CDR1 LNHDA, CDR2 SQIVND (reference sequence). Trimming took 5 bases from V and 8 from J; bases not matched to a gene: 10. The CDR3 reads CASSPSGLAGRDEQFF. DNA for the CDR3: TGTGCCAGTAGTCCCTCGGGACTAGCGGGTAGGGATGAGCAGTTCTTC.

The chain has TRBV5-5 and TRBJ1-5; 9 bases align to TRBD1. The CDR3 has 16 residues. V lost 4 bases, J lost 2 bases, and 7 bases stayed unmatched. The germline CDR1 and CDR2 sequences are SGHKS and YYEKEE (reference sequence). The chain's CDR3 is CASSQTGGAGNQPQHF. CDR3 in DNA: TGTGCCAGCAGCCAAACAGGGGGCGCGGGCAATCAGCCCCAGCATTTT.

This clone was seen at least ten times. This chain uses TRBV28 with TRBJ1-6; D is unclear. The CDR3 sequence is 15 residues long. Germline CDR1 and CDR2: MDHEN and SYDVKM. With 5 bases removed from V and 7 bases from J, the gap between germline ends came to 15 bases. In DNA form, the CDR3 reads TGTGCCAGCAGTCCTATCGGCTCGGGGAATTCACCCCTCCACTTT. It encodes CASSPIGSGNSPLHF.

The J gene is TRBJ1-1, the V gene TRBV18; D gene ambiguous. V lost 3 bases, J lost 1 base, and 12 bases lay in between. Germline CDR1 reads KGHSH; CDR2 reads LQKENI. CDR3 length equals 15 residues. DNA of the CDR3: TGTGCCAGCTCACCTCATCCTCGGGGGAACACTGAAGCTTTCTTT. Amino acid sequence: CASSPHPRGNTEAFF.

The chain links TRBV10-3 to TRBJ2-3, with 7 positions matching TRBD1. The CDR3 is 12 residues long. Germline trimming cut 7 bases from V and 3 bases from J; bases unmatched to any gene: 1. Germline CDR1 ENHRY, CDR2 SYGVKD. The CDR3 sequence: CAIKGATDTQYF. The CDR3 bases are TGTGCCATCAAGGGGGCGACAGATACGCAGTATTTT.

V and J are TRBV28 and TRBJ1-6, with 7 bases that match TRBD1. This CDR3 has 16 residues. The germline gives CDR1 MDHEN, CDR2 SYDVKM. V trimming: 5 bases; J trimming: 9 bases; junction bases outside the gene matches: 13. CDR3 nucleotide sequence: TGTGCCAGCAGTCCCGCCGGACAGGTGTTCGGTTCACCCCTCCACTTT. Translating it yields CASSPAGQVFGSPLHF.

Here the CDR3 reads CASSLAGPRRWTSGTVAGELFF. The CDR3 DNA sequence: TGCGCCAGCAGCTTGGCGGGGCCCCGAAGATGGACTAGCGGAACGGTCGCCGGGGAGCTGTTTTTT. This rearrangement joins TRBV5-1 to TRBJ2-2; 10 bases map to TRBD2. The J segment lost 6 bases and the V segment lost 0 bases, leaving 23 bases of the junction unmatched. The germline V gene has CDR1 SGHRS and CDR2 YFSETQ. CDR3 length: 22 residues.

This clone was picked up a small number of times. The DNA for the CDR3 is TGTGCCAGCAGTCGGGGACAGGCTTATGGCTACACCTTC. Residues: CASSRGQAYGYTF. The chain recombines TRBV28 with TRBJ1-2; 8 bases line up with TRBD1. J was trimmed by 5 bases and V by 5 bases; bases with no gene match: 4. CDR3 length: 13 residues. CDR1 MDHEN and CDR2 SYDVKM come from the germline V gene.

The sample holds a few counts of this clone. This chain joins TRBV27 and TRBJ2-2, with 13 bases that match TRBD2. Germline trimming cut 4 bases from V and 5 bases from J; bases unmatched to any gene: 10. The CDR3 is 18 amino acids. Germline V gene lookup returns CDR1 MNHEY and CDR2 SMNVEV (reference sequence). The CDR3 loop reads CASSSITTSGRATGELFF. CDR3 nucleotides: TGTGCCAGCAGTTCCATTACTACTAGCGGGAGGGCTACCGGGGAGCTGTTTTTT.

Notes on this clone: The same CDR3 also results from other DNA sequences found in this sample. The chain links TRBV27 to TRBJ1-1; TRBD1 matches at 7 bases. CDR3 size: 13 residues. The V and J ends lost 5 bases and 3 bases, in that order; junction bases with no gene match: 3. The germline CDR1 and CDR2 sequences are MNHEY and SMNVEV (reference sequence). The CDR3 here is CASSRTGDTEAFF. In nucleotides, the CDR3 is TGTGCCAGCAGTAGAACAGGGGACACTGAAGCTTTCTTT.

This clone has a handful of counts. The rearrangement joins TRBV6-2 or TRBV6-3 to TRBJ2-7, with 10 bases aligning to TRBD1. Germline V gene sequence: CDR1 MNHEY, CDR2 SVGEGT. V trimming: 4 bases; J trimming: 5 bases; junction bases outside the gene matches: 11. The CDR3 has 16 residues. As DNA, the CDR3 is TGTGCCAGCAGTTTACCGGGACAGGGGAACCCCCACGAGCAGTACTTC. Its translation is CASSLPGQGNPHEQYF.

Relative to its sample, this clone is medium-sized. This chain joins TRBV5-5 and TRBJ1-1, with 7 bases identical to TRBD1. The J segment lost 2 bases and the V segment lost 1 base, leaving 2 bases of the junction unmatched. This CDR3 comprises 14 residues. The germline V gene has CDR1 SGHKS and CDR2 YYEKEE (reference sequence). The CDR3 sequence: CASSLSGGNTEAFF. DNA of the CDR3: TGTGCCAGCAGCTTGTCAGGGGGTAACACTGAAGCTTTCTTT.

This clone was observed a few times. J is TRBJ1-2 and V is TRBV2, with no clear D. V was trimmed by 3 bases and J by 5 bases, leaving 7 bases between them. Germline CDR1 is SNHLY and CDR2 is FYNNEI. The CDR3 has 12 amino acids. For the CDR3, the DNA is TGTGCCAGCAGTGAGGCCGGGTATGGCTACACCTTC. This encodes CASSEAGYGYTF.

The V gene is TRBV28, the J gene TRBJ2-7; 10 nucleotides align to TRBD2. The trim removed 5 bases at V and 4 bases at J, leaving 8 bases unmatched. The CDR3 runs 15 residues. Germline loops: CDR1 MDHEN, CDR2 SYDVKM. In DNA form, the CDR3 reads TGTGCCAGCAGTCCCCCGACTAGCGGGTCGTACGAGCAGTACTTC. Translating gives CASSPPTSGSYEQYF.

In this sample, this clone turned up a few times. The rearrangement joins TRBV7-9 to TRBJ2-2; TRBD1 matches 8 bases. Trimming took 0 bases from V and 5 from J; bases not matched to a gene: 8. Per germline, CDR1 SEHNR and CDR2 FQNEAQ (reference sequence). The CDR3 contains 17 residues. The CDR3 reads CASSLAGGQGPTGELFF. The CDR3 region has the DNA TGTGCCAGCAGCTTAGCTGGAGGACAGGGACCTACCGGGGAGCTGTTTTTT.

The CDR3 bases are TGTGCCAGCAGCCATCGAATGGAGGGATATGGCTACACCTTC. Translating it yields CASSHRMEGYGYTF. The chain carries TRBV14 and TRBJ1-2; D is undetermined. Germline V gene sequence: CDR1 SGHDN, CDR2 FVKESK. The CDR3 extends over 14 amino acids. The V end was cut by 3 bases, the J end by 5 bases, with 13 bases between.

This chain connects TRBV4-2 to TRBJ2-1, with 10 bases aligning to TRBD2. Germline assignment: CDR1 LGHNA and CDR2 YNFKEQ. This CDR3 spans 15 amino acids. V lost 1 base to trimming and J lost 7 bases; unmatched junction nucleotides: 4. In DNA form, the CDR3 reads TGTGCCAGCAGCCAAGGAGCGGGAGGGCGTAATGAGCAGTTCTTC. Residues: CASSQGAGGRNEQFF.

This clone occurred once. The rearrangement links TRBV4-1 to TRBJ2-1, with TRBD2 as a possible D gene (6 bases). Trimming shortened V by 8 bases and J by 0 bases, and 14 bases separated the two germline ends. Germline V lookup: CDR1 MGHRA, CDR2 YSYEKL. The length of the CDR3 is 15 residues. CDR3 sequence (DNA): TGCGCCAGCGGTTCGGGACTCCCCTCCTACAATGAGCAGTTCTTC. Protein sequence: CASGSGLPSYNEQFF.

This chain links TRBV18 with TRBJ1-3; D gene uncertain. This CDR3 has 15 amino acids. Trimming removed 2 bases from V and 0 bases from J, with 8 bases in between. Germline V gene sequence: CDR1 KGHSH, CDR2 LQKENI. In nucleotides, the CDR3 is TGTGCCAGCTCACCAGGGAGGATCTCTGGAAACACCATATATTTT. Translation: CASSPGRISGNTIYF.